The 7 T cell receptor beta chains reported below all come from one sample, sequenced in a study of long-term antiretroviral therapy in people with HIV. The assay, immunoSEQ v3.0, was run at survey level. Libraries were prepared by immunoSEQ multiplex PCR; TCRdb keeps only in-frame clonotypes and omits some of them. The table includes tens of thousands of clones, roughly 90% detected once. Sequencing used unsorted PBMCs, obtained 0.5 years after starting antiretroviral therapy. The receptor source for this set is a woman aged 18-29 years with HIV.

This chain connects TRBV19 to TRBJ2-1, with 9 bases lining up with TRBD2. This CDR3 region has 15 residues. Germline loops: CDR1 LNHDA, CDR2 SQIVND (reference sequence). J gave up 5 bases and V 3 bases, and 5 bases lay outside the gene matches. The CDR3 DNA reads TGTGCCAGTAGTATGGAGCTAGCGGGGAACAATGAGCAGTTCTTC. This sequence encodes CASSMELAGNNEQFF.

The chain links TRBV19 to TRBJ1-1, with 9 bases identical to TRBD1. The CDR3 runs to 17 residues. CDR1 is LNHDA, CDR2 SQIVND, per germline (reference sequence). V gave up 1 base and J gave up 5 bases; unmatched junction bases: 11. The CDR3 is CASSIGTGGSVQTEAFF. CDR3 coding DNA: TGTGCCAGTAGTATAGGAACAGGGGGCTCGGTTCAGACTGAAGCTTTCTTT.

The chain is built from TRBV29-1 and TRBJ1-1, with D uncertain. V was pared by 5 bases and J by 11 bases, with 18 bases between. The CDR3 runs 12 residues. In germline, CDR1 is SQVTM, CDR2 ANQGSEA. The DNA for the CDR3 is TGCAGCGTTAGCGCCCAAAGTACAGAGGCTTTCTTT. Translation gives CSVSAQSTEAFF.

Of note for this clone: The sample carries other DNA sequences with the same CDR3. The genes are TRBV9 and TRBJ2-1; the match to TRBD2 covers 9 bases. Losses at the gene ends were 0 bases for V and 6 bases for J; bases not matched to a gene: 4. CDR1 and CDR2 from the germline V gene are SGDLS and YYNGEE. There are 15 residues in the CDR3. The CDR3 nucleotides are TGTGCCAGCAGCGTAGGAGGTAGCGGGAGCAATGAGCAGTTCTTC. Translating gives CASSVGGSGSNEQFF.

The chain couples TRBV2 to TRBJ2-7, with D tentatively TRBD1 (6 bases). Germline CDR1 SNHLY, CDR2 FYNNEI. The CDR3 has 12 amino acids. Trimming cost V 11 bases and J 3 bases, with 14 bases left between them. The CDR3 is CAGNRDNYEQYF. CDR3 coding DNA: TGTGCCGGAAACAGGGATAACTACGAGCAGTACTTC.

The V gene is TRBV29-1, the J gene TRBJ1-4, with D perhaps TRBD1 (5 bases). Germline CDR1 SQVTM, CDR2 ANQGSEA. This CDR3 comprises 13 residues. V lost 4 bases, J lost 3 bases, and 9 bases lay in between. CDR3 residues: CSVGIGANEKLFF. The CDR3 coding sequence is TGCAGCGTTGGGATAGGGGCTAATGAAAAACTGTTTTTT.

As to this clone: A junction end diverges from the germline sequence, so it may reflect a read error. The chain employs TRBV19 and TRBJ2-2; D remains unclear. Germline lookup yields CDR1 LNHDA and CDR2 SQIVND (reference sequence). This CDR3 is 11 amino acids long. CDR3 DNA: TGTGCCAGTAGGATAGCCGGGGAGCTGTTTTTT. It specifies CASRIAGELFF.